Given below is one TCR beta chain in context. Its antigen remains unidentified. TCRdb's copy holds only in-frame clones and misses some; the assay was immunoSEQ multiplex PCR. The sample consists of approximately 91,000 clones, around four fifths of them appearing once. Germline lookup yields CDR1 SGHAT and CDR2 FQDESV (reference sequence). The CDR3 has 14 amino acids. Trimming left V 3 bases short and J 5 bases short, with 11 bases between. The sample belongs to a study of lymphopenia after photon versus proton radiotherapy. General study points: In patients who died, overall survival fell as post-nadir TCR diversity dropped more. Post-nadir diversity loss with photons came from oligoclonal expansion, particularly CD8+ Temra cells. Under photons, naive T cells and diversity fell while effector/memory populations rose. Authors raise, but do not show, better survival with proton therapy.

The receptor was derived from a man in his sixties with pancreatic cancer. Source: peripheral blood, taken from a patient treated with proton-based radiotherapy. V gene TRBV11-1 combines with J gene TRBJ2-1, with D perhaps TRBD1 (5 bases). For the CDR3, the DNA is TGTGCCAGCAGCTTTTCGGACACGAACAATGAGCAGTTCTTC. Protein sequence: CASSFSDTNNEQFF.